This TCR beta chain is drawn from a study of cytomegalovirus exposure and HLA in healthy donors. As for the study in general: The same platform was used for the roughly 130 validation repertoires as for the 666 first-cohort repertoires, as reported in a later analysis.

The CDR3 runs 14 residues. The germline V gene has CDR1 MDHEN and CDR2 SYDVKM. Losses at the gene ends were 6 bases for V and 2 bases for J; bases not matched to a gene: 6. Study conclusions and caveats: A classifier reportedly called cytomegalovirus status with high sensitivity and specificity.

The protocol was immunoSEQ multiplex PCR, while the TCRdb copy is restricted to in-frame clones and leaves out a portion. Of a few hundred thousand clones listed, approximately 88% are singletons. On this clone itself: Its target is not known.

The genes are TRBV28 and TRBJ2-7; TRBD1 agrees at 8 bases. Sample: PBMCs. This TCR derives from a woman in her 30s in good health and CMV-seropositive. CDR3 DNA sequence: TGTGCCAGCAGGGGAGAGGGACAGGCCTACGAGCAGTACTTC. Residues: CASRGEGQAYEQYF.